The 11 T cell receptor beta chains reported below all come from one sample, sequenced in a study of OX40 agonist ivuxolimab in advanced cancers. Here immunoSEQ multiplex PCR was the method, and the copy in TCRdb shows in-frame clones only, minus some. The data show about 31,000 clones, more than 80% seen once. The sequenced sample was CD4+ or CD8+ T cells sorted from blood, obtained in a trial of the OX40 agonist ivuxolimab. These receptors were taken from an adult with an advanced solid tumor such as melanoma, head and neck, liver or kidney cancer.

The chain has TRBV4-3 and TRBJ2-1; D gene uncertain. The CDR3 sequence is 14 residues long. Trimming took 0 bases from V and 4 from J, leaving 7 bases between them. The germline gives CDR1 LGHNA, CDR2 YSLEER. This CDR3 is CASSQDVRYNEQFF. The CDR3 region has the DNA TGCGCCAGCAGCCAAGACGTTCGGTACAATGAGCAGTTCTTC.

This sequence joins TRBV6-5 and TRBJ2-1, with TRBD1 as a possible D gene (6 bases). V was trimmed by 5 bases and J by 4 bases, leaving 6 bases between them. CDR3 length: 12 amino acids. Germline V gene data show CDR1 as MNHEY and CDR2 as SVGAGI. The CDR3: CASSRGYNEQFF. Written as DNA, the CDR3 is TGTGCCAGCAGTAGGGGGTACAATGAGCAGTTCTTC.

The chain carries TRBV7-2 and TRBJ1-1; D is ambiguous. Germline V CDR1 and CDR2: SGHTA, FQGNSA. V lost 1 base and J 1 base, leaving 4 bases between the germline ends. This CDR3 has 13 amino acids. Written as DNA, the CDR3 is TGTGCCAGCAGCTTAGTGGGGAACACTGAAGCTTTCTTT. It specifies CASSLVGNTEAFF.

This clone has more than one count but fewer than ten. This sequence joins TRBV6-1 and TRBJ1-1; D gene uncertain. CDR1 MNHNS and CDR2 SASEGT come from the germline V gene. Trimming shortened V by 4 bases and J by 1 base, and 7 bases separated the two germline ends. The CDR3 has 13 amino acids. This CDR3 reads CASSVVQNTEAFF. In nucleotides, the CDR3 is TGTGCCAGCAGTGTGGTACAGAACACTGAAGCTTTCTTT.

In DNA form, the CDR3 reads TGTGCCAGCAGTGTATCGGGACAAGGGAAGGCAATAGGCACCTTC. Translating it yields CASSVSGQGKAIGTF. The rearrangement links TRBV28 to TRBJ1-2, with a weak D call TRBD1 (6 bases). Between the trimmed V and J ends, which lost 5 bases and 13 bases, there was a span of 26 bases. The CDR3 length is 15 residues. Looked up from germline, CDR1 is MDHEN and CDR2 is SYDVKM.

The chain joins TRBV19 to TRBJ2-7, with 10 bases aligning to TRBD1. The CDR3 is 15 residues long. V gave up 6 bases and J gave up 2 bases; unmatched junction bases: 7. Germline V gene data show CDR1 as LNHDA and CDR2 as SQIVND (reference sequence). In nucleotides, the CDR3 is TGTGCCAGTAGCCTCCGGGACAGGGGTCCCTACGAGCAGTACTTC. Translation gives CASSLRDRGPYEQYF.

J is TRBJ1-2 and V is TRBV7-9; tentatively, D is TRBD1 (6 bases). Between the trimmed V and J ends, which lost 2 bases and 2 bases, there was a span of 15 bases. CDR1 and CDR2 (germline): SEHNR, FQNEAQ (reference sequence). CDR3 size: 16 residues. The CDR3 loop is CASSLIGKGGNYGYTF. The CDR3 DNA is TGTGCCAGCAGCTTAATAGGCAAGGGGGGAAACTATGGCTACACCTTC.

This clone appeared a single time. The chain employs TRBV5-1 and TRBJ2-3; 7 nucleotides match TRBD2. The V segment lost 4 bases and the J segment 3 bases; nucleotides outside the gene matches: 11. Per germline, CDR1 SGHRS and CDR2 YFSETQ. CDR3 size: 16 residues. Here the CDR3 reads CASSPPSAGVTDTQYF. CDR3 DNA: TGCGCCAGCAGCCCCCCCTCTGCGGGAGTGACAGATACGCAGTATTTT. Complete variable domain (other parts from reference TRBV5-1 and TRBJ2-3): KAGVTQTPRYLIKTRGQQVTLSCSPISGHRSVSWYQQTPGQGLQFLFEYFSETQRNKGNFPGRFSGRQFSNSRSEMNVSTLELGDSALYLCASSPPSAGVTDTQYFGPGTRLTVL.

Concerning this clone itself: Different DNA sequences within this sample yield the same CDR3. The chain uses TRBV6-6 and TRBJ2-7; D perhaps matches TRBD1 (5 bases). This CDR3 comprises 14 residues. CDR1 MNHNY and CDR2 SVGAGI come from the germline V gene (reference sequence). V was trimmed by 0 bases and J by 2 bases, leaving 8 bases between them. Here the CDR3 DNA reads TGTGCCAGCAGTTACTCTACAGGTCCCTACGAGCAGTACTTC. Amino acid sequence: CASSYSTGPYEQYF.

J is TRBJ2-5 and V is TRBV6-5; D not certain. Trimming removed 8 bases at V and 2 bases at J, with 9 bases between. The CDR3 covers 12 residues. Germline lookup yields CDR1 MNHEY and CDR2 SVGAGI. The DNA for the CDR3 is TGTGCCAGCGGTTCACATCAAGAGACCCAGTACTTC. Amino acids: CASGSHQETQYF.

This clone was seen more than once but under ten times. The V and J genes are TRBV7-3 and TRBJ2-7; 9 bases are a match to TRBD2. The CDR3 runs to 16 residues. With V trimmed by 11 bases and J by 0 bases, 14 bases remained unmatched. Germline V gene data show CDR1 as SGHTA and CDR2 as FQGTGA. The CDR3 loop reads CAGPVRTSESSYEQYF. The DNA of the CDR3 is TGTGCCGGCCCTGTCCGGACTAGCGAAAGCTCCTACGAGCAGTACTTC.